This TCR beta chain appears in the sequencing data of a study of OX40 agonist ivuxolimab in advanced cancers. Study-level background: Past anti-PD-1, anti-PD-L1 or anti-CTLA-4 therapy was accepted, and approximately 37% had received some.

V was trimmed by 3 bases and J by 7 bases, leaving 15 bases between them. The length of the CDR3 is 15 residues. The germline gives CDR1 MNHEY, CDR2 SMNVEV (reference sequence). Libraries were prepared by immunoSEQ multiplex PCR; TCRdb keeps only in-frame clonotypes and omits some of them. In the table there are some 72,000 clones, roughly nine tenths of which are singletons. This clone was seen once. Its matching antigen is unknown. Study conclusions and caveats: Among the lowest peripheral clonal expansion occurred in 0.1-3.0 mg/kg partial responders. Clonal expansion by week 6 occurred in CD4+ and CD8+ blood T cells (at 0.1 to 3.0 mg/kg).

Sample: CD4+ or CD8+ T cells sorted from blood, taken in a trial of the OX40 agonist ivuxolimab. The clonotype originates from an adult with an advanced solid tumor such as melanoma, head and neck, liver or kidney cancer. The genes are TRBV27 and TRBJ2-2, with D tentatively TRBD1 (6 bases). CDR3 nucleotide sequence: TGTGCCAGCAGTTTGTCGACACTCAGGGGCGGGGAGCTGTTTTTT. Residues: CASSLSTLRGGELFF.